This T cell receptor beta chain originates from a study of sequential checkpoint blockade in melanoma. Treatment of the sample: randomized to nivolumab then ipilimumab (arm A) or the reverse (arm B). PBMC sorting kept live CD3+CD8+ cells without CD19 or CD56. The CDR3 loop spans 15 amino acids. CDR1 and CDR2 from the germline V gene are SGHDT and YYEEEE. Trimming left V 0 bases short and J 4 bases short, with 13 bases between. Sequenced by immunoSEQ multiplex PCR; TCRdb stores in-frame clones only, minus some. The repertoire holds fewer than 45,000 clones, 80% to 90% seen once, with approximately 12% in the top ten.

The starting material was CD8+ T cells sorted from blood (inferred from file names), obtained from a patient given nivolumab and ipilimumab in sequence. The V and J genes are TRBV5-6 and TRBJ1-2; D possibly corresponds to TRBD1 (6 bases). This receptor was obtained from a human donor with melanoma. This CDR3 reads CASSLVTGRGYGYTF. In nucleotides, the CDR3 is TGTGCCAGCAGCTTGGTGACAGGCAGGGGCTATGGCTACACCTTC.